This T cell receptor beta chain was observed in a study of CD8 T cells in Susac syndrome. Overall study results and limits: The authors acknowledged that the study's TCR sequencing and HLA analysis involved relatively few individuals.

As concerns this clonotype: What it binds is unknown.

It was with random hexamers that roughly 0.45 to 1 ug RNA was reverse transcribed. immunoSEQ multiplex PCR amplified TCR beta CDR3 across 54 Vbeta, 13 Jbeta. TCRdb used MiXCR to reprocess the immunoSEQ multiplex PCR reads, holding one entry per CDR3 protein. The table shows about 90,000 distinct CDR3 sequences, with 80% to 95% occurring only once. Germline V CDR1 and CDR2: PRHDT, FYEKMQ (reference sequence). The CDR3 extends over 14 amino acids. V shed 2 bases and J shed 0 bases, with 7 bases lying between them. Sequencing of TCR beta drew on CD8+ and CD4+ T cells from blood. TEMRA cells were enriched by FACS, and CD4+ and CD8+ T cells were negatively isolated.

The V and J genes are TRBV13 and TRBJ1-1; TRBD1 is a possible D gene (5 bases). The TCR originated in a human donor in good health. Sequencing was performed on CD8+ T cells from PBMCs. CDR3 sequence (DNA): TGTGCCAGCAGCTTAAAGGGGATGAACACTGAAGCTTTCTTT. Residues: CASSLKGMNTEAFF.